The 2 T cell receptor beta chains reported below all come from one sample, sequenced in a study of blood T cell repertoires in COVID-19. The protocol was immunoSEQ multiplex PCR, while the TCRdb copy is restricted to in-frame clones and leaves out a portion. The table shows about 290,000 clones, with nearly 90% occurring only once. Sequencing input: peripheral blood. These receptors were collected from a woman aged 30 to 39 with COVID-19, enrolled during active disease.

This clone was seen just once. V and J are TRBV11-2 and TRBJ2-2; weak D call: TRBD2 (6 bases). There are 16 residues in the CDR3. Germline V gene sequence: CDR1 SGHAT, CDR2 FQNNGV. V was pared by 1 base and J by 4 bases, with 13 bases between. CDR3 sequence: CASSLGFGGVTGELFF. In nucleotides, the CDR3 is TGTGCCAGCAGCTTAGGGTTTGGCGGGGTCACCGGGGAGCTGTTTTTT.

The rearrangement links TRBV5-1 to TRBJ2-2; possible D gene TRBD2, 5 bases. The germline V gene encodes CDR1 SGHRS and CDR2 YFSETQ. The V end was cut by 1 base, the J end by 5 bases, with 12 bases between. This CDR3 is built from 15 residues. CDR3 sequence reads: CASSLIGPGTGELFF. The CDR3 DNA reads as TGCGCCAGCAGCTTGATCGGGCCGGGGACCGGGGAGCTGTTTTTT.